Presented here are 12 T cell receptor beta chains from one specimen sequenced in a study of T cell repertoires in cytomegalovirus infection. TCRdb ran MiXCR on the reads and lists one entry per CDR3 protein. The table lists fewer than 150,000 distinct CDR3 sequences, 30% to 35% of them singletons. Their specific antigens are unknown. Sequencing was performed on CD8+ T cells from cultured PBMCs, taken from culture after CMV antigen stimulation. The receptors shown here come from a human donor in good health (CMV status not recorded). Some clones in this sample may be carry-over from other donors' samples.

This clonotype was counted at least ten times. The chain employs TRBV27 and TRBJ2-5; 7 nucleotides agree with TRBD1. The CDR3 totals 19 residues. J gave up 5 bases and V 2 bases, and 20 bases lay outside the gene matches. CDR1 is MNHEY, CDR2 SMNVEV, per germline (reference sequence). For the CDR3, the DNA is TGTGCCAGCAGTTTAAAGGGCCAGAGGACAGGCCTGGGGGAGGAGACCCAGTACTTC. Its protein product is CASSLKGQRTGLGEETQYF.

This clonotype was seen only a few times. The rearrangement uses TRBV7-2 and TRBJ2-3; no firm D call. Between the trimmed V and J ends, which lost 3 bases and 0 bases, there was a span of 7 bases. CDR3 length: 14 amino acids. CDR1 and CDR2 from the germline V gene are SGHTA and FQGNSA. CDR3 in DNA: TGTGCCAGCAGCTTTCCAGTGAGCACAGATACGCAGTATTTT. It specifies CASSFPVSTDTQYF.

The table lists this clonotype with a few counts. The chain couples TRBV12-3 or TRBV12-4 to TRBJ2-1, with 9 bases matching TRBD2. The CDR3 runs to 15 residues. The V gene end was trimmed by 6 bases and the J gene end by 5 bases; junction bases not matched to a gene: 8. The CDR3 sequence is CASRLRGGVNNEQFF. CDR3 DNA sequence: TGTGCCAGCAGATTACGCGGGGGGGTAAACAATGAGCAGTTCTTC.

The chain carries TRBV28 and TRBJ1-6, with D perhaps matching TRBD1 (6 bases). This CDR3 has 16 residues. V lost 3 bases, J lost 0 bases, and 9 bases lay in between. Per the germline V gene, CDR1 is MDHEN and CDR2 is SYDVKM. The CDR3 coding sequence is TGTGCCAGCAGTTTGCAACAGGGCTCCTATAATTCACCCCTCCACTTT. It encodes CASSLQQGSYNSPLHF.

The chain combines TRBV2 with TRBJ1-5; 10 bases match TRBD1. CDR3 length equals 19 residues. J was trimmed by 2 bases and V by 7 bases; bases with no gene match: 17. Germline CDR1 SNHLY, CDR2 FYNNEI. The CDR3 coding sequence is TGTGCCAGCACTTTCGATACGGGACAGGGGAGTATAGGCAATCAGCCCCAGCATTTT. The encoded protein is CASTFDTGQGSIGNQPQHF.

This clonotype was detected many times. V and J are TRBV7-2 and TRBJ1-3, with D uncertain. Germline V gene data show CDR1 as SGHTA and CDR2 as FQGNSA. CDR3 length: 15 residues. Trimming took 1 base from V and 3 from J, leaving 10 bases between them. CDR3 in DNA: TGTGCCAGCAGCTTAGTCGCGGCCCTTGGAAACACCATATATTTT. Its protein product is CASSLVAALGNTIYF. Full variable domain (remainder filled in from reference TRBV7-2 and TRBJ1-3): GAGVSQSPSNKVTEKGKDVELRCDPISGHTALYWYRQSLGQGLEFLIYFQGNSAPDKSGLPSDRFSAERTGGSVSTLTIQRTQQEDSAVYLCASSLVAALGNTIYFGEGSWLTVV.

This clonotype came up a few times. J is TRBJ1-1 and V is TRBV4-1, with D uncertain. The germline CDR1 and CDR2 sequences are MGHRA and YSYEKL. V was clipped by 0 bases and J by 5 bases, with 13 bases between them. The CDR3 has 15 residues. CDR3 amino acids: CASSQDNNLPTEAFF. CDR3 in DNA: TGCGCCAGCAGCCAAGACAATAATCTACCAACTGAAGCTTTCTTT.

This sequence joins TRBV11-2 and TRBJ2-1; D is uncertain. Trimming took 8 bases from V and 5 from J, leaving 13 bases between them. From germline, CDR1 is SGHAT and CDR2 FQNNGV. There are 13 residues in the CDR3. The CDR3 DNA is TGTGCCAGCCAGTGGAGCCCCAACAATGAGCAGTTCTTC. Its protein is CASQWSPNNEQFF. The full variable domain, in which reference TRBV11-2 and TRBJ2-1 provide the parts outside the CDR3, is EAGVAQSPRYKIIEKRQSVAFWCNPISGHATLYWYQQILGQGPKLLIQFQNNGVVDDSQLPKDRFSAERLKGVDSTLKIQPAKLEDSAVYLCASQWSPNNEQFFGPGTRLTVL.

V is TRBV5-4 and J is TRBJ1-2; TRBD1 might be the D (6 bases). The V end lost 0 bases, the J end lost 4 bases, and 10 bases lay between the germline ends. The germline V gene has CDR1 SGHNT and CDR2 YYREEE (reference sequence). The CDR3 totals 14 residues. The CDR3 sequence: CASSLDRAVYGYTF. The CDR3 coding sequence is TGTGCCAGCAGCTTGGACAGGGCGGTCTATGGCTACACCTTC.

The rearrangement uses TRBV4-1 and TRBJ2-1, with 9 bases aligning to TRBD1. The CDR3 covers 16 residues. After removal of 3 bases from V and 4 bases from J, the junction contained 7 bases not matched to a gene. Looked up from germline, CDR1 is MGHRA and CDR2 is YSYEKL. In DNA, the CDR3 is TGCGCCAGCAGCCATCCCGGGACAGGGCAGTACAATGAGCAGTTCTTC. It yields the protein CASSHPGTGQYNEQFF.

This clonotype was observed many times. The CDR3 DNA reads TGTGCCAGCAGTGGCGTCAGGGAAGGTAGACGGGATGAGCAGTTCTTC. Translated, it gives CASSGVREGRRDEQFF. This chain connects TRBV6-1 to TRBJ2-1, with D maybe TRBD1 (5 bases). Trimming left V 4 bases short and J 8 bases short, with 21 bases between. From germline, CDR1 is MNHNS and CDR2 SASEGT. This CDR3 is built from 16 residues.

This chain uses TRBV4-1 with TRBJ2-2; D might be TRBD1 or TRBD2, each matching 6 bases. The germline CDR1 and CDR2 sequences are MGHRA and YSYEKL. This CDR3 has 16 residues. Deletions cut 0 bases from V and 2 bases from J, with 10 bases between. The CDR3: CASSQDWGANTGELFF. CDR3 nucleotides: TGCGCCAGCAGCCAAGATTGGGGGGCTAACACCGGGGAGCTGTTTTTT.